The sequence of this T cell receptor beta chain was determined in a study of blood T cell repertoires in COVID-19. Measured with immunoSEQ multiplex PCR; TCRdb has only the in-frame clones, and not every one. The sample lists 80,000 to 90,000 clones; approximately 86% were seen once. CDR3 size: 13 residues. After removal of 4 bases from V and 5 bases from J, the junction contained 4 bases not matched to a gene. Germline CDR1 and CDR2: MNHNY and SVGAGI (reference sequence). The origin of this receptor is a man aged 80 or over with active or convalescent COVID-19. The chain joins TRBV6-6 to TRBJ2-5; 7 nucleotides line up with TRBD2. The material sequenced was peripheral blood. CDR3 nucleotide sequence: TGTGCCAGCAGTTTGGGAGGGGTGGAGACCCAGTACTTC. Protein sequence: CASSLGGVETQYF.